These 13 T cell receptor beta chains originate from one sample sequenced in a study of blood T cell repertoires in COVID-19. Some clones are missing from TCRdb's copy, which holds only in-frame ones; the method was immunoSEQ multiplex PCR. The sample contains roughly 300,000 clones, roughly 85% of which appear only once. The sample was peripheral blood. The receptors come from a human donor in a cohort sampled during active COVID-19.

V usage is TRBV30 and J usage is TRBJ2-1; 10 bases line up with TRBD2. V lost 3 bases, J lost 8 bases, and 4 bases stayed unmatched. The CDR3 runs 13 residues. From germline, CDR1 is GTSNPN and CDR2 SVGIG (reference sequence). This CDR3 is CAWSRGTSDEQFF. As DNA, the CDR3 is TGTGCCTGGAGCCGGGGGACTAGCGATGAGCAGTTCTTC.

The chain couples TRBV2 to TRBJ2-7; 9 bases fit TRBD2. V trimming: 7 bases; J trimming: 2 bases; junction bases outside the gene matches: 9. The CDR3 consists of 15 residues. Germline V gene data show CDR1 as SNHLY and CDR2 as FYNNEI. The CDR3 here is CASNPRLAVAYEQYF. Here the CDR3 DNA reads TGTGCCAGCAACCCAAGACTAGCGGTGGCCTACGAGCAGTACTTC.

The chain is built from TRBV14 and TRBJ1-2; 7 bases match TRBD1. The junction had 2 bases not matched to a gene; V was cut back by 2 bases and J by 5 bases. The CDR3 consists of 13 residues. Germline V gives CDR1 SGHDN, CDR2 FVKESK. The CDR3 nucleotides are TGTGCCAGCAGCCAAAGGGACAGATATGGCTACACCTTC. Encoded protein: CASSQRDRYGYTF. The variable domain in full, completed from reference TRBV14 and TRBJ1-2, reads EAGVTQFPSHSVIEKGQTVTLRCDPISGHDNLYWYRRVMGKEIKFLLHFVKESKQDESGMPNNRFLAERTGGTYSTLKVQPAELEDSGVYFCASSQRDRYGYTFGSGTRLTVV.

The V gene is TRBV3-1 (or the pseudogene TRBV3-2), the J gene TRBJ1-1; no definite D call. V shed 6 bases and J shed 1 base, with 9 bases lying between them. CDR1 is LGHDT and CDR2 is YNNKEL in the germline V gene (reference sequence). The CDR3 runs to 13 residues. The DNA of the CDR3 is TGTGCCAGCAGTATTTACACGAACACTGAAGCTTTCTTT. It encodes CASSIYTNTEAFF.

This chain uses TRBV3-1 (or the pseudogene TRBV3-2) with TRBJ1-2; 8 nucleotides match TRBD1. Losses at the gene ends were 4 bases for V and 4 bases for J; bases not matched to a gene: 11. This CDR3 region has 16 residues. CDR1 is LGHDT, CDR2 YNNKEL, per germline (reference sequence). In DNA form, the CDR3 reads TGTGCCAGCAGCCTACGGACAGGGCGGTATATCTATGGCTACACCTTC. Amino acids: CASSLRTGRYIYGYTF.

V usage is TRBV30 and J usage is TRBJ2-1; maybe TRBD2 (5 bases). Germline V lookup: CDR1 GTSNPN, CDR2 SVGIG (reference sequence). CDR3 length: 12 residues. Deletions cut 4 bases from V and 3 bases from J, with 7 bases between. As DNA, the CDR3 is TGTGCCTGGAACGACTACTACAATGAGCAGTTCTTC. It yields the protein CAWNDYYNEQFF.

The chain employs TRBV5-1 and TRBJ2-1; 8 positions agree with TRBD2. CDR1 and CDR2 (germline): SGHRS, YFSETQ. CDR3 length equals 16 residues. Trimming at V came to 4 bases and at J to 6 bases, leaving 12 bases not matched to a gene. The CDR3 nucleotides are TGCGCCAGCAGCACTGGTAGGGCGGGGGGACTCAATGAGCAGTTCTTC. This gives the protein CASSTGRAGGLNEQFF.

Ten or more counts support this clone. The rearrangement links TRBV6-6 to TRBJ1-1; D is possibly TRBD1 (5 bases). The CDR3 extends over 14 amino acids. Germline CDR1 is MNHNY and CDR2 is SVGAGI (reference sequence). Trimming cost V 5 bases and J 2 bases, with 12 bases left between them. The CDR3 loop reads CASSGGLGNTEAFF. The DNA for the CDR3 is TGTGCCAGCAGTGGGGGACTGGGAAACACTGAAGCTTTCTTT.

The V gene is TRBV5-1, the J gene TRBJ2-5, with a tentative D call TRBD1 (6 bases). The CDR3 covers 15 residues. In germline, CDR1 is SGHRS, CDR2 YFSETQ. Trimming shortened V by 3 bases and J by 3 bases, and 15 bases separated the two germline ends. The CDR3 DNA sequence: TGCGCCAGCAGCTCCGGACAGAACACAAAAGAGACCCAGTACTTC. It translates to CASSSGQNTKETQYF.

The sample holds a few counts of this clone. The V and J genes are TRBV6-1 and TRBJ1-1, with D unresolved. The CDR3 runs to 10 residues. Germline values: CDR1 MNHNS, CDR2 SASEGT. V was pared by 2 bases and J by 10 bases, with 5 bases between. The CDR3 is CASSEILAFF. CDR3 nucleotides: TGTGCCAGCAGTGAAATTCTAGCTTTCTTT.

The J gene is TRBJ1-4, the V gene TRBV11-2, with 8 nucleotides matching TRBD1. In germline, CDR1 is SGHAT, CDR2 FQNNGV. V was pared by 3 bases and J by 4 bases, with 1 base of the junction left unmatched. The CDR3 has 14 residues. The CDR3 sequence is CASSFDRGNEKLFF. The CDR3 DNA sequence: TGTGCCAGCAGCTTCGACAGGGGTAATGAAAAACTGTTTTTT.

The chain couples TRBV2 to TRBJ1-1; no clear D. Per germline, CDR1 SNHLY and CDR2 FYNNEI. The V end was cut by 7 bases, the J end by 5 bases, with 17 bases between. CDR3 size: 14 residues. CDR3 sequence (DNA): TGTGCCAGCATTGGGTCCGGCGGATGGACTGAAGCTTTCTTT. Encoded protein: CASIGSGGWTEAFF. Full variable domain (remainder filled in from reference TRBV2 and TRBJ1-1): EPEVTQTPSHQVTQMGQEVILRCVPISNHLYFYWYRQILGQKVEFLVSFYNNEISEKSEIFDDQFSVERPDGSNFTLKIRSTKLEDSAMYFCASIGSGGWTEAFFGQGTRLTVV.

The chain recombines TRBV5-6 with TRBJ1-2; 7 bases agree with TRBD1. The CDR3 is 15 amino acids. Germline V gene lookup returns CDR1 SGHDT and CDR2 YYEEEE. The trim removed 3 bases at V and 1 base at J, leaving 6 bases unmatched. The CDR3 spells CASSYEDRVNYGYTF. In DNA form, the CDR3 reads TGTGCCAGCAGCTACGAAGACAGGGTTAACTATGGCTACACCTTC. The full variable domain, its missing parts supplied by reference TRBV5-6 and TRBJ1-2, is DAGVTQSPTHLIKTRGQQVTLRCSPKSGHDTVSWYQQALGQGPQFIFQYYEEEERQRGNFPDRFSGHQFPNYSSELNVNALLLGDSALYLCASSYEDRVNYGYTFGSGTRLTVV.